This is a list of T cell receptor beta chains from one sample in a study of response to subunit inactivated influenza vaccine. TCRdb re-called the RT-PCR reads with MiXCR, one entry per CDR3 protein. The table has fewer than 700,000 distinct CDR3 sequences, 10% to 15% seen once. The starting material was PBMCs from blood, obtained roughly 46 days after vaccination. These receptors all stem from a man aged 45-65 years who received an inactivated influenza vaccine. Each CDR3 is given with its conserved first and last residue. The D gene is left open where the match is weak. Expanded clones are given a class, and other clones once, few, many or no size at all.

CDR3aa | CDR3nt | d_gene | abundance | len | j_gene | v_gene
CASSLQGLGSEQFF | TGCGCCAGCAGCTTGCAGGGTTTGGGGAGTGAGCAGTTCTTC | NA | NA | 14 | TRBJ2-1 | TRBV5-1
CATSSVPGELFF | TGTGCCACCAGCAGTGTTCCCGGGGAGCTGTTTTTT | NA | few | 12 | TRBJ2-2 | TRBV15
CASSDKTGGMNTEAFF | TGTGCCAGCAGCGATAAGACAGGGGGAATGAACACTGAAGCTTTCTTT | TRBD1 | few | 16 | TRBJ1-1 | TRBV9
CASSYGSGNTIYF | TGTGCCAGCAGCTATGGGTCTGGAAACACCATATATTTT | NA | many | 13 | TRBJ1-3 | TRBV13
CASSQDLIGQGVGETQYF | TGCGCCAGCAGCCAAGATCTCATCGGACAGGGGGTGGGAGAGACCCAGTACTTC | TRBD1 | NA | 18 | TRBJ2-5 | TRBV4-3
CASSATGSGGTQYF | TGTGCCAGCAGCGCAACAGGGTCAGGGGGTACGCAGTATTTT | TRBD1 | NA | 14 | TRBJ2-3 | TRBV9
CASSSRTRNTGELFF | TGTGCCAGCAGCTCCAGGACAAGGAACACCGGGGAGCTGTTTTTT | NA | NA | 15 | TRBJ2-2 | TRBV11-2
CASSLNLPNYGYTF | TGTGCCAGCAGTTTAAACCTCCCTAACTATGGCTACACCTTC | NA | few | 14 | TRBJ1-2 | TRBV28
CASVRAGFANTGELFF | TGTGCCAGCGTCAGAGCGGGTTTCGCGAACACCGGGGAGCTGTTTTTT | NA | NA | 16 | TRBJ2-2 | TRBV12-3/TRBV12-4
CASLAGTAFNEQFF | TGTGCCAGCCTGGCCGGGACAGCCTTCAATGAGCAGTTCTTC | TRBD1 | NA | 14 | TRBJ2-1 | TRBV7-8
CASSPPARRKNEQFF | TGTGCCAGCAGCCCCCCAGCCCGTAGGAAGAATGAGCAGTTCTTC | NA | NA | 15 | TRBJ2-1 | TRBV6-1
CASSKSYGQGVITGELFF | TGTGCCAGCAGCAAATCATACGGACAGGGGGTTATCACCGGGGAGCTGTTTTTT | NA | few | 18 | TRBJ2-2 | TRBV21-1
CASRGGQGWSEQYF | TGTGCCAGCAGGGGGGGACAGGGGTGGAGCGAGCAGTACTTC | TRBD1 | few | 14 | TRBJ2-7 | TRBV7-9
CASGQRGSTDTQYF | TGTGCCAGCGGCCAGCGGGGTAGCACAGATACGCAGTATTTT | TRBD2 | many | 14 | TRBJ2-3 | TRBV4-2
CSARGGDALNSPLHF | TGCAGTGCTAGAGGCGGGGATGCCTTAAATTCACCCCTCCACTTT | NA | few | 15 | TRBJ1-6 | TRBV20-1
CSASGPLYYEQYF | TGCAGTGCTAGCGGCCCCTTGTACTACGAGCAGTACTTC | NA | NA | 13 | TRBJ2-7 | TRBV20-1
CASSQGIGGSGANVLTF | TGCGCCAGCAGCCAAGGTATAGGAGGCTCTGGGGCCAACGTCCTGACTTTC | NA | few | 17 | TRBJ2-6 | TRBV4-1
CASSTTQGEATDTQYF | TGTGCCAGCAGTACCACGCAGGGGGAAGCCACAGATACGCAGTATTTT | TRBD1 | many | 16 | TRBJ2-3 | TRBV12-3/TRBV12-4
CASSQDPISTPNTGELFF | TGTGCCAGCAGCCAAGATCCCATATCGACACCGAACACCGGGGAGCTGTTTTTT | NA | few | 18 | TRBJ2-2 | TRBV4-2
CASSHRRWAEHDVGNEQFF | TGCGCCAGCAGCCACCGACGGTGGGCGGAACACGATGTGGGCAATGAGCAGTTCTTC | NA | few | 19 | TRBJ2-1 | TRBV4-3
CASSQLGFSSEQYF | TGCGCCAGCAGCCAATTGGGGTTTTCTTCTGAGCAGTACTTC | NA | NA | 14 | TRBJ2-7 | TRBV4-1
CASSLRASSYNEQFF | TGTGCCAGCAGTCTCCGGGCCAGCTCCTACAATGAGCAGTTCTTC | NA | NA | 15 | TRBJ2-1 | TRBV2
CSVNLAGGYNEQFF | TGCAGCGTTAACTTAGCGGGAGGGTACAATGAGCAGTTCTTC | TRBD2 | NA | 14 | TRBJ2-1 | TRBV29-1
CASSSPHWGGRASDTQYF | TGTGCCAGCAGCTCACCCCACTGGGGAGGGAGGGCCTCAGATACGCAGTATTTT | TRBD2 | few | 18 | TRBJ2-3 | TRBV9
CASTLAGSSYNEQFF | TGCGCCAGCACCCTGGCCGGGAGCTCCTACAATGAGCAGTTCTTC | NA | many | 15 | TRBJ2-1 | TRBV5-1
CASSPRRAATYNEQFF | TGTGCCAGCAGTCCCCGTAGGGCAGCTACCTACAATGAGCAGTTCTTC | NA | few | 16 | TRBJ2-1 | TRBV28
CASKGITDTQYF | TGCGCCAGCAAAGGCATCACAGATACGCAGTATTTT | NA | NA | 12 | TRBJ2-3 | TRBV5-1
CASSTSDRAGANVLTF | TGTGCCAGTAGTACCTCCGACAGGGCCGGGGCCAACGTCCTGACTTTC | TRBD1 | few | 16 | TRBJ2-6 | TRBV19
CASSLEQASYEQYF | TGCGCCAGCAGCTTGGAGCAGGCATCCTACGAGCAGTACTTC | NA | many | 14 | TRBJ2-7 | TRBV5-1
CASSLGAGPLSYEQYF | TGTGCCAGCAGCTTAGGCGCGGGGCCCCTATCCTACGAGCAGTACTTC | NA | NA | 16 | TRBJ2-7 | TRBV7-9
CASSSTNRAEKLFF | TGTGCCAGCAGTTCCACAAACAGGGCTGAAAAACTGTTTTTT | NA | NA | 14 | TRBJ1-4 | TRBV27
CASSQGMRADGYTF | TGCGCCAGCAGCCAAGGGATGCGGGCTGATGGCTACACCTTC | NA | few | 14 | TRBJ1-2 | TRBV4-1
CASSLNRLAVEQYF | TGTGCCAGCAGCTTAAATCGACTAGCGGTCGAGCAGTACTTC | TRBD2 | few | 14 | TRBJ2-7 | TRBV11-2
CSAAHLAGVGTDTQYF | TGCAGTGCTGCCCATCTAGCGGGAGTGGGGACAGATACGCAGTATTTT | TRBD2 | many | 16 | TRBJ2-3 | TRBV20-1
CASRRDSNTGELFF | TGTGCCAGCCGCCGGGACAGCAACACCGGGGAGCTGTTTTTT | TRBD1 | few | 14 | TRBJ2-2 | TRBV28